One and the same sample provided the 15 T cell receptor beta chains below, sequenced in a study of cytomegalovirus exposure and HLA in healthy donors. 60 Vbeta and 13 Jbeta primers were used in PCR. Clones were read by immunoSEQ multiplex PCR, and TCRdb kept only the in-frame ones, dropping some. The sample carries roughly 130,000 clones, roughly four fifths recorded once. The sample comprised PBMCs. Source of these receptors: a boy younger than 10 in good health and CMV-seronegative.

The chain carries TRBV7-9 and TRBJ1-2, with D maybe TRBD1 (6 bases). This CDR3 region has 14 residues. Trimming took off 3 bases at V and 5 bases at J, with 13 bases between the two ends. Per germline, CDR1 SEHNR and CDR2 FQNEAQ (reference sequence). The CDR3 here is CASSFSRGDYGYTF. Here the CDR3 DNA reads TGTGCCAGCAGCTTCTCCAGGGGCGATTATGGCTACACCTTC.

This clone appeared a single time. V is TRBV6-5 and J is TRBJ1-4; TRBD1 agrees at 9 bases. The CDR3 length is 16 residues. Germline V CDR1 and CDR2: MNHEY, SVGAGI. Trimming cost V 0 bases and J 5 bases; bases outside gene matches: 4. CDR3 residues: CASSYSGGQGNEKLFF. The CDR3 coding sequence is TGTGCCAGCAGTTACTCCGGGGGACAGGGAAATGAAAAACTGTTTTTT.

In the case of this clone: At one end, the junction sequence differs from germline, possibly due to a read error. The chain is built from TRBV7-9 and TRBJ1-2; possibly TRBD1 for D (6 bases). Germline assignment: CDR1 SEHNR and CDR2 FQNEAQ (reference sequence). The CDR3 contains 16 residues. The CDR3 is CSSSPRTGTRGYGYTF. The CDR3 coding sequence is TGTTCCAGCAGCCCACGGACCGGGACAAGGGGCTATGGCTACACCTTC.

The gene calls are TRBV6-4 and TRBJ2-2; the match to TRBD1 covers 7 bases. The V and J ends lost 3 bases and 3 bases, in that order; junction bases with no gene match: 1. The CDR3 extends over 14 amino acids. Germline V gene lookup returns CDR1 MRHNA and CDR2 SNTAGT. The DNA of the CDR3 is TGTGCCAGCAGTGAGGGACAGCACACCGGGGAGCTGTTTTTT. It is translated as CASSEGQHTGELFF.

This chain uses TRBV6-1 with TRBJ1-2; no definite D call. The CDR3 is made up of 9 amino acids. Germline V CDR1 and CDR2: MNHNS, SASEGT. V was cut by 8 bases and J by 6 bases, with 4 bases left in between. DNA of the CDR3: TGTGCCAGCTCGGATGGCTACACCTTC. It specifies CASSDGYTF.

V gene TRBV5-8 combines with J gene TRBJ2-7; the match to TRBD1 covers 8 bases. The CDR3 has 15 residues. Per germline, CDR1 SGHTS and CDR2 YDEGEE. The junction had 10 bases not matched to a gene; V was cut back by 4 bases and J by 4 bases. CDR3 region: CASSLEWTGSYEQYV. CDR3 sequence (DNA): TGTGCCAGCAGCCTTGAATGGACAGGGTCATACGAGCAGTACGTC.

Here the CDR3 DNA reads TGTGCTAGTGCCCTCGGAGGTGGGGGAGGAATCTATGGCTACACCTTC. Residues: CASALGGGGGIYGYTF. The gene calls are TRBV12-5 and TRBJ1-2; D is possibly TRBD1 (5 bases). V was cut by 7 bases and J by 4 bases, with 22 bases left in between. The CDR3 is 16 residues long. Germline CDR1 LGHNT, CDR2 FRNRAP. Full variable domain (rest looked up from reference TRBV12-5 and TRBJ1-2): DARVTQTPRHKVTEMGQEVTMRCQPILGHNTVFWYRQTMMQGLELLAYFRNRAPLDDSGMPKDRFSAEMPDATLATLKIQPSEPRDSAVYFCASALGGGGGIYGYTFGSGTRLTVV.

This chain connects TRBV4-3 to TRBJ2-1; no clear D gene. Trimming left V 0 bases short and J 6 bases short, with 12 bases between. The CDR3 covers 15 residues. Germline-derived CDR1 and CDR2 are LGHNA and YSLEER. The CDR3 loop reads CASSQEYGGPNEQFF. For the CDR3, the DNA is TGCGCCAGCAGCCAAGAATATGGCGGTCCCAATGAGCAGTTCTTC.

The chain uses TRBV5-1 and TRBJ2-3, with 9 bases matching TRBD2. This CDR3 has 16 amino acids. The germline CDR1 and CDR2 sequences are SGHRS and YFSETQ. V dropped 4 bases and J dropped 4; count of bases not matched to a gene: 10. CDR3 nucleotide sequence: TGCGCCAGCAGCCCGGCGGCTAGCGGGATCCCAGATACGCAGTATTTT. It specifies CASSPAASGIPDTQYF.

This clone was counted only a few times. The chain carries TRBV30 and TRBJ2-2, with 7 bases that match TRBD1. Germline CDR1 is GTSNPN and CDR2 is SVGIG (reference sequence). The length of the CDR3 is 15 residues. After removal of 1 base from V and 3 bases from J, the junction contained 5 bases not matched to a gene. CDR3 amino acids: CAWSAGGSHTGELFF. The CDR3 nucleotides read TGTGCCTGGAGTGCAGGGGGTAGCCACACCGGGGAGCTGTTTTTT.

J is TRBJ2-7 and V is TRBV2; D perhaps matches TRBD2 (7 bases). Germline V gene lookup returns CDR1 SNHLY and CDR2 FYNNEI. CDR3 length: 14 amino acids. V lost 10 bases to trimming and J lost 5 bases, with 21 bases between them. The CDR3 region has the DNA TGTGCCACCATAGGGGGGAGGGGAATCAACGAGCAGTACGTC. It codes for CATIGGRGINEQYV.

This chain links TRBV19 with TRBJ2-3; 10 bases are shared with TRBD1. Germline V gives CDR1 LNHDA, CDR2 SQIVND (reference sequence). Losses at the gene ends were 2 bases for V and 0 bases for J; bases not matched to a gene: 8. The CDR3 sequence is 18 residues long. The CDR3: CASSITGTGALSTDTQYF. The CDR3 DNA is TGTGCCAGTAGTATAACCGGGACAGGGGCCCTTAGCACAGATACGCAGTATTTT.

A few counts support this clone. The chain couples TRBV27 to TRBJ2-3, with TRBD2 identical over 11 bases. Germline trimming cut 2 bases from V and 6 bases from J; bases unmatched to any gene: 4. From germline, CDR1 is MNHEY and CDR2 SMNVEV (reference sequence). The CDR3 is 15 amino acids. The CDR3 DNA is TGTGCCAGCAGTTTACTAGCGGGGGGATTGGATACGCAGTATTTT. Translated: CASSLLAGGLDTQYF.

V and J are TRBV14 and TRBJ2-4; possibly TRBD2 for D (5 bases). The CDR3 length is 16 residues. The germline gives CDR1 SGHDN, CDR2 FVKESK. The V gene lost 1 base and the J gene lost 6 bases, with 16 bases spanning the gap. The CDR3 DNA follows: TGTGCCAGCAGCCAAGGAACGGGGTCTTGGGGAAACATTCAGTACTTC. Protein sequence: CASSQGTGSWGNIQYF.

The CDR3 DNA follows: TGTGCCAGCAGTTTCCGGATTGACAGGAACACTGAAGCTTTCTTT. Amino acid sequence: CASSFRIDRNTEAFF. The chain has TRBV28 and TRBJ1-1, with D perhaps matching TRBD1 (5 bases). V was trimmed by 3 bases and J by 1 base, leaving 12 bases between them. Germline loops: CDR1 MDHEN, CDR2 SYDVKM. The CDR3 spans 15 residues. Full variable domain (rest looked up from reference TRBV28 and TRBJ1-1): DVKVTQSSRYLVKRTGEKVFLECVQDMDHENMFWYRQDPGLGLRLIYFSYDVKMKEKGDIPEGYSVSREKKERFSLILESASTNQTSMYLCASSFRIDRNTEAFFGQGTRLTVV.